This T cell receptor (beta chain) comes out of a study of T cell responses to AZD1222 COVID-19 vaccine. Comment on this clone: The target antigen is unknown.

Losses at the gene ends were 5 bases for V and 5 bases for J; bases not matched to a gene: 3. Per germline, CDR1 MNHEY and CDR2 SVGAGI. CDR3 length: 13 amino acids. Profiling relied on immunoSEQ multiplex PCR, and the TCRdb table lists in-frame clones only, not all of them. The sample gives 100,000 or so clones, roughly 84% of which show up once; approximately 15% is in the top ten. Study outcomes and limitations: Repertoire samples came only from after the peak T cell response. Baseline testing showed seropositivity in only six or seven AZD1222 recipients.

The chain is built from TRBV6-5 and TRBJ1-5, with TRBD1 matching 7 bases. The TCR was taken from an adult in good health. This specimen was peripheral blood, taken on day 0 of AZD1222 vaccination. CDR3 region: CASSLDRDQPQHF. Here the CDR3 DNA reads TGTGCCAGCAGTCTCGACAGGGATCAGCCCCAGCATTTT.